Following are 24 T cell receptor beta chains from one sample sequenced in a study of T cells in Graves' hyperthyroidism and ophthalmopathy. TCR beta CDR3 regions were amplified from RNA transcripts. The TCR CDR3 was amplified in a first-round RT-PCR using the HTBI primer set. TCRdb used MiXCR to reprocess the multiplex PCR reads, holding one entry per CDR3 protein. The table lists around 700,000 distinct CDR3 sequences, around 19% of them singletons, with around 15% in the top ten. What was sequenced was blood. Receptors were obtained from a woman aged 45-65 years with Graves' hyperthyroidism that later progressed to Graves' ophthalmopathy.

This clonotype was counted many times. This chain joins TRBV2 and TRBJ2-1; D is possibly TRBD1 (6 bases). The CDR3 totals 13 residues. The germline V gene encodes CDR1 SNHLY and CDR2 FYNNEI. Trimming took 8 bases from V and 2 from J, leaving 10 bases between them. CDR3 sequence reads: CASRDTTYNEQFF. The CDR3 nucleotides are TGTGCCAGCCGGGACACCACCTACAATGAGCAGTTCTTC.

This chain joins TRBV20-1 and TRBJ2-7; tentative D call: TRBD2 (5 bases). V was cut by 1 base and J by 2 bases, with 15 bases left in between. The CDR3 contains 15 residues. Germline V gene sequence: CDR1 DFQATT, CDR2 SNEGSKA (reference sequence). The CDR3 loop is CSARGTRNSAYEQYF. The CDR3 DNA sequence: TGCAGTGCTAGAGGGACTCGGAACAGTGCCTACGAGCAGTACTTC.

V gene TRBV24-1 combines with J gene TRBJ2-6; 9 nucleotides line up with TRBD1. Germline V gives CDR1 KGHDR, CDR2 SFDVKD. Losses at the gene ends were 6 bases for V and 2 bases for J; bases not matched to a gene: 10. This CDR3 spans 18 amino acids. CDR3 bases: TGTGCCACCAGTAGGGACAGGGAAGTACTTCCTGGGGCCAACGTCCTGACTTTC. As protein: CATSRDREVLPGANVLTF.

At least ten counts were recorded for this clonotype. The rearrangement uses TRBV12-3 or TRBV12-4 and TRBJ1-5; D not resolved. Trimming stripped 5 bases from V and 5 bases from J, with 16 bases between. The CDR3 runs to 15 residues. This CDR3 reads CASSPLEGRDQPQHF. As DNA, the CDR3 is TGTGCCAGCAGTCCATTGGAGGGCAGAGATCAGCCCCAGCATTTT.

The rearrangement uses TRBV7-2 and TRBJ1-1; TRBD1 aligns across 7 bases. The germline gives CDR1 SGHTA, CDR2 FQGNSA. The V gene end was trimmed by 1 base and the J gene end by 1 base; junction bases not matched to a gene: 3. CDR3 length equals 15 residues. Written as DNA, the CDR3 is TGTGCCAGCAGCTTAGAGGCAGGGGGGAACACTGAAGCTTTCTTT. This gives the protein CASSLEAGGNTEAFF.

The chain carries TRBV12-3 or TRBV12-4 and TRBJ2-3; 8 bases line up with TRBD1. J gave up 0 bases and V 4 bases, and 15 bases lay outside the gene matches. This CDR3 is built from 19 residues. CDR3 amino acids: CASSSGRGLGITSTDTQYF. The DNA of the CDR3 is TGTGCCAGCAGTTCGGGCAGGGGGCTCGGAATAACCAGCACAGATACGCAGTATTTT.

The V and J genes are TRBV6-1 and TRBJ2-5, with TRBD2 identical over 8 bases. V was clipped by 1 base and J by 5 bases; unmatched bases: 6. The CDR3 totals 15 residues. Germline V gives CDR1 MNHNS, CDR2 SASEGT. CDR3 nucleotide sequence: TGTGCCAGCAGTGAAGATGACCGGGGGGGGGAGACCCAGTACTTC. It codes for CASSEDDRGGETQYF.

The sample holds one count of this clonotype. The chain is built from TRBV11-2 and TRBJ1-2; D gene ambiguous. CDR3 size: 15 residues. Germline loops: CDR1 SGHAT, CDR2 FQNNGV. The V end lost 5 bases, the J end lost 4 bases, and 17 bases lay between the germline ends. The CDR3 loop reads CASSPWTDSAYGYTF. The DNA for the CDR3 is TGTGCCAGCAGCCCGTGGACGGATTCCGCCTATGGCTACACCTTC.

This chain uses TRBV6-1 with TRBJ1-2, with TRBD1 as a possible D gene (5 bases). V was cut by 5 bases and J by 2 bases, with 15 bases left in between. The CDR3 is 15 amino acids. Germline assignment: CDR1 MNHNS and CDR2 SASEGT. The CDR3 DNA reads TGTGCCAGCAGTACCCCCCGACAGACGAACTATGGCTACACCTTC. Protein sequence: CASSTPRQTNYGYTF.

This clonotype was seen a handful of times. The chain has TRBV9 and TRBJ1-2, with no clear D. Looked up from germline, CDR1 is SGDLS and CDR2 is YYNGEE. V lost 0 bases and J lost 6, with 9 bases in between. The CDR3 runs to 13 residues. In nucleotides, the CDR3 is TGTGCCAGCAGCGTAGGGTGGGATGATGGCTACACCTTC. Amino acid sequence: CASSVGWDDGYTF.

This clonotype was picked up a small number of times. The genes are TRBV25-1 and TRBJ1-1, with D perhaps matching TRBD1 (6 bases). CDR3 length: 12 amino acids. V lost 7 bases and J lost 4, with 10 bases in between. Looked up from germline, CDR1 is MGHDK and CDR2 is SYGVNS. Here the CDR3 reads CASTGQPTEAFF. DNA of the CDR3: TGTGCCAGCACCGGACAGCCCACTGAAGCTTTCTTT.

In its sample, this clonotype was seen once. The chain carries TRBV13 and TRBJ2-4; D could derive from TRBD1 or TRBD2 (5 bases each). This CDR3 comprises 13 residues. V was shortened by 3 bases and J by 4 bases, with 7 bases between the two germline ends. The germline V gene encodes CDR1 PRHDT and CDR2 FYEKMQ (reference sequence). CDR3 region: CASSLWGKNIQYF. As DNA, the CDR3 is TGTGCCAGCAGCTTGTGGGGGAAAAACATTCAGTACTTC.

CDR3 nucleotide sequence: TGTGCCATCAGTGATCACAACTCCTACAATGAGCAGTTCTTC. This gives the protein CAISDHNSYNEQFF. The chain links TRBV10-3 to TRBJ2-1; D remains unclear. The germline V gene has CDR1 ENHRY and CDR2 SYGVKD. CDR3 length: 14 amino acids. Trimming cost V 3 bases and J 0 bases, with 6 bases left between them.

This clonotype was counted only a few times. This chain joins TRBV12-3 or TRBV12-4 and TRBJ2-3; 9 bases are shared with TRBD1. The length of the CDR3 is 17 residues. V gave up 3 bases and J gave up 0 bases; unmatched junction bases: 7. The CDR3 here is CASSLGVTGGSTDTQYF. DNA for the CDR3: TGTGCCAGCAGTTTGGGGGTGACAGGGGGAAGCACAGATACGCAGTATTTT.

This clonotype was counted between two and nine times. The J gene is TRBJ2-3, the V gene TRBV6-4, with TRBD1 identical over 8 bases. The CDR3 extends over 15 amino acids. The V and J ends lost 5 bases and 0 bases, in that order; junction bases with no gene match: 4. The V gene's germline CDR1 is MRHNA and CDR2 SNTAGT. The CDR3 DNA sequence: TGTGCCAGCAGTAACCAGGGGGCTAGCACAGATACGCAGTATTTT. Translated, it gives CASSNQGASTDTQYF.

This clonotype was recorded at least ten times. The V gene is TRBV24-1, the J gene TRBJ2-2; 7 positions match TRBD2. CDR1 and CDR2 (germline): KGHDR, SFDVKD. V lost 7 bases and J lost 4; bases outside the gene matches: 8. The CDR3 spans 15 residues. The CDR3 is CATRGSGEITGELFF. DNA of the CDR3: TGTGCCACCAGGGGCAGCGGGGAGATCACCGGGGAGCTGTTTTTT.

The J gene is TRBJ2-1, the V gene TRBV28; 9 positions match TRBD1. The trim removed 5 bases at V and 8 bases at J, leaving 4 bases unmatched. The CDR3 length is 13 residues. The germline V gene encodes CDR1 MDHEN and CDR2 SYDVKM. The CDR3 DNA sequence: TGTGCCAGCAGTCGGGACAGGGATGATGAGCAGTTCTTC. Encoded protein: CASSRDRDDEQFF. Using reference TRBV28 and TRBJ2-1 for the parts outside the CDR3, the full variable domain is DVKVTQSSRYLVKRTGEKVFLECVQDMDHENMFWYRQDPGLGLRLIYFSYDVKMKEKGDIPEGYSVSREKKERFSLILESASTNQTSMYLCASSRDRDDEQFFGPGTRLTVL.

This clonotype was detected ten times or more. The chain combines TRBV7-6 with TRBJ2-3, with 7 bases matching TRBD1. CDR3 size: 15 residues. J gave up 6 bases and V 1 base, and 7 bases lay outside the gene matches. CDR1 is SGHVS, CDR2 FNYEAQ, per germline. CDR3: CASSLGVQGSDTQYF. In DNA, the CDR3 is TGTGCCAGCAGCTTAGGCGTACAGGGGTCCGATACGCAGTATTTT. The whole variable domain, filled in from reference TRBV7-6 and TRBJ2-3, reads GAGVSQSPRYKVTKRGQDVALRCDPISGHVSLYWYRQALGQGPEFLTYFNYEAQQDKSGLPNDRFSAERPEGSISTLTIQRTEQRDSAMYRCASSLGVQGSDTQYFGPGTRLTVL.

This clonotype was counted at least ten times. Here the CDR3 reads CASSEGPGQGRHEQYF. CDR3 bases: TGTGCCAGCAGTGAGGGACCGGGACAGGGAAGACACGAGCAGTACTTC. The J gene is TRBJ2-7, the V gene TRBV6-1; 9 bases line up with TRBD1. The V gene's germline CDR1 is MNHNS and CDR2 SASEGT. V shed 3 bases and J 5 bases; nucleotides not matched to a gene: 11. The CDR3 is made up of 16 amino acids.

This clonotype was detected a few times. The chain has TRBV24-1 and TRBJ2-7; D might be TRBD1 (5 bases). Trimming took 4 bases from V and 3 from J, leaving 9 bases between them. The CDR3 runs to 13 residues. The germline V gene encodes CDR1 KGHDR and CDR2 SFDVKD. DNA of the CDR3: TGTGCCACCAGTGAGGGGCGAGGCTACGAGCAGTACTTC. Amino acids: CATSEGRGYEQYF.

The chain carries TRBV9 and TRBJ2-1, with D unclear. CDR3 length equals 14 residues. V was pared by 0 bases and J by 3 bases, with 7 bases between. Germline loops: CDR1 SGDLS, CDR2 YYNGEE. CDR3 DNA sequence: TGTGCCAGCAGCGTAGATACAGACTACAATGAGCAGTTCTTC. As protein: CASSVDTDYNEQFF. The full variable domain, completed using reference TRBV9 and TRBJ2-1, is DSGVTQTPKHLITATGQRVTLRCSPRSGDLSVYWYQQSLDQGLQFLIQYYNGEERAKGNILERFSAQQFPDLHSELNLSSLELGDSALYFCASSVDTDYNEQFFGPGTRLTVL.

This clonotype has at least ten counts. The CDR3 DNA sequence: TGTGCCAGCGGGTCTAGCGGGGGATGGACGGAGACCCAGTACTTC. This gives the protein CASGSSGGWTETQYF. V and J are TRBV2 and TRBJ2-5; TRBD2 matches at 10 bases. The CDR3 has 15 amino acids. CDR1 and CDR2 (germline): SNHLY, FYNNEI. J was trimmed by 5 bases and V by 8 bases; bases with no gene match: 11.

This sequence joins TRBV6-2 or TRBV6-3 and TRBJ1-4, with D maybe TRBD1 (6 bases). V gave up 5 bases and J gave up 0 bases, with 10 bases separating them. CDR3 length: 15 residues. Germline lookup yields CDR1 MNHEY and CDR2 SVGEGT. This chain's CDR3 is CASSGGRTTNEKLFF. The CDR3 DNA reads as TGTGCCAGCAGTGGGGGCAGGACAACTAATGAAAAACTGTTTTTT.

This clonotype was recorded a few times. This chain connects TRBV12-3 or TRBV12-4 to TRBJ1-1; no reliable D call. The CDR3 consists of 12 residues. The V gene lost 3 bases and the J gene lost 10 bases, with 12 bases spanning the gap. CDR3 sequence (DNA): TGTGCCAGCAGTTTTTGGACCGGAGGAGCTTTCTTT. This codes for CASSFWTGGAFF.